Described below is a single T cell receptor beta chain sequence and its context. In the source study's methods: Estimates of nucleated cell counts were drawn from the amplification of reference gene primers. Produced via immunoSEQ multiplex PCR; TCRdb's table is partial and in-frame only. V, J and clone size derive from that table, while D and trimming were established from the DNA sequence. The table shows tens of thousands of clones, with almost 90% occurring only once. This sample is part of a study of blood T cell repertoires in COVID-19. For the study at large: The samples span acute and convalescent COVID-19 from the United States, Italy and Spain. Sources were T cells, B-cell-depleted T cells, or PBMCs; the material itself was cDNA or gDNA.

The specimen sequenced was peripheral blood. The sequence derives from a man aged 45-65 years with acute or convalescent COVID-19.

In DNA form, the CDR3 reads TGCAGCGTTGTAGGAGGCTGGGGCATTCAGTACTTC. It codes for CSVVGGWGIQYF. The chain employs TRBV29-1 and TRBJ2-4, with D tentatively TRBD2 (5 bases). With 4 bases removed from V and 9 bases from J, the gap between germline ends came to 13 bases. The CDR3 consists of 12 residues. Looked up from germline, CDR1 is SQVTM and CDR2 is ANQGSEA.